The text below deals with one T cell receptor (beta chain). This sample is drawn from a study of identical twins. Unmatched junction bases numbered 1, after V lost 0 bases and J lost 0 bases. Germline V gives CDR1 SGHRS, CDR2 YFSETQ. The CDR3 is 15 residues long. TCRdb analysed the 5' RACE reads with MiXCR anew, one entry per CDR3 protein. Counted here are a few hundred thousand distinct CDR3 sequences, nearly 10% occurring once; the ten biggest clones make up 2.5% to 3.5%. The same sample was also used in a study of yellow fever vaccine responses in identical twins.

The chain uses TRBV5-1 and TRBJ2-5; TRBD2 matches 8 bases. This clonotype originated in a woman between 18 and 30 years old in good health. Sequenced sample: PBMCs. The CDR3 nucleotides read TGCGCCAGCAGCTTGGGTAGCGGGAACCAAGAGACCCAGTACTTC. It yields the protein CASSLGSGNQETQYF.